Below are 32 T cell receptor beta chains sequenced from a single sample in a study of blood T cell repertoires in COVID-19. Sequenced by immunoSEQ multiplex PCR; TCRdb stores in-frame clones only, minus some. The sample gives tens of thousands of clones, 85% to 90% of which show up once; approximately 1.5% is in the top ten. The sequencing input was peripheral blood. These TCRs come from a man aged 55 to 70 with acute or convalescent COVID-19.

The V call is TRBV28, the J call TRBJ2-6; weak D call: TRBD2 (5 bases). Germline V gene data show CDR1 as MDHEN and CDR2 as SYDVKM. This CDR3 spans 16 amino acids. V lost 3 bases to trimming and J lost 0 bases, with 9 bases between them. CDR3 DNA: TGTGCCAGCAGTTTGGTGGGGAGCTCTGGGGCCAACGTCCTGACTTTC. It yields the protein CASSLVGSSGANVLTF.

This clone was observed a few times. The J gene is TRBJ1-2, the V gene TRBV30; D unclear. With 5 bases removed from V and 4 bases from J, the gap between germline ends came to 23 bases. From germline, CDR1 is GTSNPN and CDR2 SVGIG (reference sequence). This CDR3 is built from 16 residues. CDR3 in amino acids: CAWFKEDFKFSYGYTF. The CDR3, as DNA: TGTGCCTGGTTTAAAGAGGACTTTAAGTTTAGCTATGGCTACACCTTC. Together with reference TRBV30 and TRBJ1-2, the CDR3 gives the full variable domain: SQTIHQWPATLVQPVGSPLSLECTVEGTSNPNLYWYRQAAGRGLQLLFYSVGIGQISSEVPQNLSASRPQDRQFILSSKKLLLSDSGFYLCAWFKEDFKFSYGYTFGSGTRLTVV.

J is TRBJ1-4 and V is TRBV7-8; D uncertain. The CDR3 totals 14 residues. CDR1 and CDR2 from the germline V gene are SGHVS and FQNEAQ. The ends were cut back, 5 bases at V and 0 bases at J, with 7 bases in the middle. CDR3 in amino acids: CASSHQTTNEKLFF. DNA for the CDR3: TGTGCCAGCAGCCATCAGACAACTAATGAAAAACTGTTTTTT.

The table lists this clone with a count of one. The gene calls are TRBV7-3 and TRBJ2-5; 16 positions agree with TRBD2. V was clipped by 3 bases and J by 5 bases; unmatched bases: 9. The CDR3 totals 18 residues. Germline loops: CDR1 SGHTA, CDR2 FQGTGA. In DNA, the CDR3 is TGTGCCAGCAGCTTGCTCGGGACTAGCGGGAGGGCCCTGGAGACCCAGTACTTC. The encoded protein is CASSLLGTSGRALETQYF.

The chain uses TRBV12-3 or TRBV12-4 and TRBJ1-4, with a possible D match to TRBD1 (6 bases). The V and J ends lost 4 bases and 8 bases respectively, with 11 bases between them. The CDR3 contains 13 residues. The CDR3 nucleotides read TGTGCCAGCAGTTCCCTACAGGGCGAAAAACTGTTTTTT. Translation gives CASSSLQGEKLFF.

The V gene is TRBV6-5, the J gene TRBJ1-1; weak D call: TRBD1 (5 bases). CDR3 length: 12 amino acids. Trimming left V 7 bases short and J 10 bases short, with 16 bases between. Germline lookup yields CDR1 MNHEY and CDR2 SVGAGI. CDR3 in DNA: TGTGCCAGCACCTCTCGGGGGGTTGGAGCTTTCTTT. Translating it yields CASTSRGVGAFF.

V and J are TRBV14 and TRBJ1-5, with D possibly matching TRBD1 (6 bases). This CDR3 has 15 amino acids. Germline CDR1 and CDR2: SGHDN and FVKESK. V was cut by 1 base and J by 5 bases, with 12 bases left in between. The CDR3 coding sequence is TGTGCCAGCAGCCAAGGCGGCAGGGGTTATCAGCCCCAGCATTTT. This gives the protein CASSQGGRGYQPQHF.

The chain joins TRBV28 to TRBJ2-1; TRBD2 matches 7 bases. The length of the CDR3 is 17 residues. V shed 4 bases and J 7 bases; nucleotides not matched to a gene: 16. Per the germline V gene, CDR1 is MDHEN and CDR2 is SYDVKM. Here the CDR3 DNA reads TGTGCCAGCAGTTCAAGCTCCGGGACTACCCCTGTAAATGAGCAGTTCTTC. This codes for CASSSSSGTTPVNEQFF.

The chain couples TRBV15 to TRBJ2-7, with D unclear. Germline values: CDR1 LNHNV, CDR2 YYDKDF (reference sequence). This CDR3 is 13 amino acids long. V shed 0 bases and J shed 7 bases, with 10 bases lying between them. The CDR3 DNA follows: TGTGCCACCAGCAGAGACCAGGTTGGGGAGCAGTACTTC. The encoded protein is CATSRDQVGEQYF.

The chain links TRBV16 to TRBJ1-2; possibly TRBD1 for D (5 bases). Deletions cut 2 bases from V and 3 bases from J, with 13 bases between. Looked up from germline, CDR1 is KGHSY and CDR2 is FQNENV. The CDR3 has 15 amino acids. CDR3: CASSQGAENYYGYTF. The CDR3 nucleotides are TGTGCCAGCAGCCAAGGGGCAGAGAACTACTATGGCTACACCTTC.

CDR3 residues: CAWSSGTGGWGEQYF. The DNA of the CDR3 is TGTGCCTGGAGTTCCGGGACAGGGGGTTGGGGCGAGCAGTACTTC. The rearrangement links TRBV30 to TRBJ2-7; TRBD1 aligns across 11 bases. The CDR3 has 15 residues. The germline gives CDR1 GTSNPN, CDR2 SVGIG (reference sequence). V was pared by 2 bases and J by 6 bases, with 9 bases of the junction left unmatched.

The chain is built from TRBV5-4 and TRBJ2-1; 11 positions match TRBD2. The CDR3 has 16 residues. In germline, CDR1 is SGHNT, CDR2 YYREEE (reference sequence). V dropped 3 bases and J dropped 6; count of bases not matched to a gene: 8. The CDR3 region has the DNA TGTGCCAGCAGCTGGTCCGGGACTAGCGGAGTCAATGAGCAGTTCTTC. It translates to CASSWSGTSGVNEQFF.

This rearrangement joins TRBV19 to TRBJ2-4; possible D gene TRBD2, 5 bases. Germline assignment: CDR1 LNHDA and CDR2 SQIVND (reference sequence). Trimming shortened V by 2 bases and J by 8 bases, and 13 bases separated the two germline ends. The CDR3 runs to 14 residues. The CDR3 nucleotides read TGTGCCAGTAGTATAAAGCTAGCTTTAGACATTCAGTACTTC. It yields the protein CASSIKLALDIQYF.

V gene TRBV6-5 combines with J gene TRBJ1-1; no firm D call. This CDR3 contains 13 residues. Germline V CDR1 and CDR2: MNHEY, SVGAGI. V was shortened by 6 bases and J by 3 bases, with 11 bases between the two germline ends. The CDR3 DNA follows: TGTGCCAGCAGCCCCGACTGGTACACTGAAGCTTTCTTT. Protein: CASSPDWYTEAFF.

The J gene is TRBJ2-1, the V gene TRBV7-6, with 9 nucleotides matching TRBD2. This CDR3 is built from 16 residues. CDR1 is SGHVS and CDR2 is FNYEAQ in the germline V gene. V lost 2 bases to trimming and J lost 10 bases; unmatched junction nucleotides: 12. CDR3 loop: CASSLMREGRAKEQFF. The CDR3, as DNA: TGTGCCAGCAGCTTAATGCGGGAGGGCCGGGCGAAGGAGCAGTTCTTC.

The chain employs TRBV4-2 and TRBJ2-3, with D perhaps TRBD2 (7 bases). The CDR3 is 15 residues long. Trimming shortened V by 1 base and J by 4 bases, and 12 bases separated the two germline ends. Germline CDR1 is LGHNA and CDR2 is YNFKEQ. As DNA, the CDR3 is TGTGCCAGCAGCCAAGGGGGAGGGGGGTCAGATACGCAGTATTTT. It specifies CASSQGGGGSDTQYF.

The rearrangement links TRBV4-3 to TRBJ2-7; 9 nucleotides line up with TRBD1. The CDR3 contains 14 residues. CDR1 and CDR2 from the germline V gene are LGHNA and YSLEER. Unmatched junction bases numbered 1, after V lost 4 bases and J lost 0 bases. This CDR3 is CASSPTGGSYEQYF. CDR3 nucleotide sequence: TGCGCCAGCAGCCCGACAGGGGGCTCCTACGAGCAGTACTTC.

The chain combines TRBV7-8 with TRBJ1-5, with TRBD1 matching over 7 bases. Germline trimming cut 1 base from V and 2 bases from J; bases unmatched to any gene: 2. Germline V gene data show CDR1 as SGHVS and CDR2 as FQNEAQ. This CDR3 is 15 amino acids long. The CDR3 DNA is TGTGCCAGCAGCTTAGTGGGGACAGGCAATCAGCCCCAGCATTTT. This codes for CASSLVGTGNQPQHF.

The chain carries TRBV5-1 and TRBJ2-3; 8 positions match TRBD2. Germline lookup yields CDR1 SGHRS and CDR2 YFSETQ. CDR3 length equals 16 residues. V lost 0 bases to trimming and J lost 4 bases; unmatched junction nucleotides: 7. CDR3 nucleotides: TGCGCCAGCAGCTTGGGTCCGCGGGAGGTTGCAGATACGCAGTATTTT. Translating gives CASSLGPREVADTQYF.

The gene calls are TRBV9 and TRBJ1-5, with TRBD1 matching over 9 bases. This CDR3 is built from 15 residues. CDR1 SGDLS and CDR2 YYNGEE come from the germline V gene. V lost 0 bases to trimming and J lost 5 bases; unmatched junction nucleotides: 3. Here the CDR3 reads CASSVGTGEDQPQHF. CDR3 in DNA: TGTGCCAGCAGCGTAGGGACAGGGGAGGATCAGCCCCAGCATTTT.

This clone has just one count. The chain joins TRBV5-1 to TRBJ1-2; 8 nucleotides align to TRBD1. Per the germline V gene, CDR1 is SGHRS and CDR2 is YFSETQ. This CDR3 region has 15 residues. The junction had 1 base not matched to a gene; V was cut back by 0 bases and J by 0 bases. The CDR3 is CASSLETGANYGYTF. The CDR3 nucleotides are TGCGCCAGCAGCTTGGAGACAGGGGCTAACTATGGCTACACCTTC.

This clone appeared a few times. The rearrangement joins TRBV28 to TRBJ2-1; D perhaps matches TRBD2 (6 bases). Germline V gene data show CDR1 as MDHEN and CDR2 as SYDVKM. This CDR3 is 15 amino acids long. Trimming removed 5 bases at V and 5 bases at J, with 16 bases between. The CDR3 sequence is CASSTPGLFNNEQFF. DNA for the CDR3: TGTGCCAGCAGTACGCCGGGACTCTTTAACAATGAGCAGTTCTTC. Looking up the rest from reference TRBV28 and TRBJ2-1 gives the full variable domain: DVKVTQSSRYLVKRTGEKVFLECVQDMDHENMFWYRQDPGLGLRLIYFSYDVKMKEKGDIPEGYSVSREKKERFSLILESASTNQTSMYLCASSTPGLFNNEQFFGPGTRLTVL.

The V call is TRBV15, the J call TRBJ2-7; the match to TRBD2 covers 10 bases. V shed 0 bases and J 5 bases; nucleotides not matched to a gene: 7. The CDR3 loop spans 16 amino acids. Per the germline V gene, CDR1 is LNHNV and CDR2 is YYDKDF (reference sequence). Written as DNA, the CDR3 is TGTGCCACCAGCAGAGAATCTAGCGGGAGTTTCGACGAGCAGTACTTC. Translating it yields CATSRESSGSFDEQYF.

J is TRBJ2-7 and V is TRBV7-8; possible D gene TRBD2, 6 bases. V was cut by 3 bases and J by 5 bases, with 14 bases left in between. The CDR3 runs 14 residues. Germline V gene data show CDR1 as SGHVS and CDR2 as FQNEAQ. CDR3 amino acids: CASSFRRAPDEQYF. CDR3 DNA: TGTGCCAGCAGCTTCCGGAGGGCCCCGGACGAGCAGTACTTC.

The chain couples TRBV4-2 to TRBJ2-7; 8 bases line up with TRBD1. CDR1 and CDR2 (germline): LGHNA, YNFKEQ. V dropped 5 bases and J dropped 0; count of bases not matched to a gene: 6. The CDR3 sequence is 15 residues long. In DNA form, the CDR3 reads TGTGCCAGCAGCGTCGACAGGGGAAGCTCCTACGAGCAGTACTTC. The encoded protein is CASSVDRGSSYEQYF.

The gene calls are TRBV7-2 and TRBJ1-5; D unresolved. Germline lookup yields CDR1 SGHTA and CDR2 FQGNSA. The CDR3 contains 12 residues. V dropped 1 base and J dropped 9 bases, with 7 bases sitting between them. The CDR3 is CASSLDAGPQHF. Here the CDR3 DNA reads TGTGCCAGCAGCTTAGATGCGGGGCCCCAGCATTTT.

The chain uses TRBV6-5 and TRBJ1-1; D unclear. Trimming cost V 7 bases and J 0 bases, with 12 bases left between them. This CDR3 region has 14 residues. Per the germline V gene, CDR1 is MNHEY and CDR2 is SVGAGI. The CDR3, as DNA: TGTGCCAGCAAAAGGGAGGAGATGAACACTGAAGCTTTCTTT. Its protein product is CASKREEMNTEAFF.

The J gene is TRBJ2-2, the V gene TRBV2; D possibly corresponds to TRBD2 (7 bases). CDR3 size: 14 residues. Germline loops: CDR1 SNHLY, CDR2 FYNNEI. Trimming took off 8 bases at V and 3 bases at J, with 13 bases between the two ends. The CDR3 nucleotides read TGTGCCAGCCAAAAAGGGGGGGACACCGGGGAGCTGTTTTTT. Its protein product is CASQKGGDTGELFF.

This chain joins TRBV6-5 and TRBJ2-7, with D maybe TRBD2 (6 bases). Trimming removed 6 bases at V and 4 bases at J, with 16 bases between. This CDR3 region has 14 residues. CDR1 and CDR2 from the germline V gene are MNHEY and SVGAGI. The CDR3 region has the DNA TGTGCCAGCAGGGGGAGGACCTCTCGGTACGAGCAGTACTTC. Its protein is CASRGRTSRYEQYF.

The V call is TRBV28, the J call TRBJ2-1; unclear D gene. Trimming left V 4 bases short and J 6 bases short, with 7 bases between. Germline CDR1 and CDR2: MDHEN and SYDVKM. The CDR3 is made up of 12 amino acids. CDR3 loop: CASSSPFNEQFF. CDR3 nucleotides: TGTGCCAGCAGTTCCCCCTTCAATGAGCAGTTCTTC.

J is TRBJ2-5 and V is TRBV6-6, with TRBD2 identical over 11 bases. The CDR3 spans 16 residues. Germline V lookup: CDR1 MNHNY, CDR2 SVGAGI (reference sequence). The V and J ends lost 6 bases and 4 bases, in that order; junction bases with no gene match: 10. The CDR3 sequence is CASRPISGRAGETQYF. CDR3 bases: TGTGCCAGCAGACCCATTAGCGGGAGGGCCGGAGAGACCCAGTACTTC.

The chain has TRBV18 and TRBJ1-5; TRBD1 matches 8 bases. The trim removed 3 bases at V and 6 bases at J, leaving 4 bases unmatched. This CDR3 has 14 residues. CDR1 is KGHSH, CDR2 LQKENI, per germline. The CDR3 loop reads CASSPDRVGQPQHF. As DNA, the CDR3 is TGTGCCAGCTCACCGGACAGGGTAGGTCAGCCCCAGCATTTT.